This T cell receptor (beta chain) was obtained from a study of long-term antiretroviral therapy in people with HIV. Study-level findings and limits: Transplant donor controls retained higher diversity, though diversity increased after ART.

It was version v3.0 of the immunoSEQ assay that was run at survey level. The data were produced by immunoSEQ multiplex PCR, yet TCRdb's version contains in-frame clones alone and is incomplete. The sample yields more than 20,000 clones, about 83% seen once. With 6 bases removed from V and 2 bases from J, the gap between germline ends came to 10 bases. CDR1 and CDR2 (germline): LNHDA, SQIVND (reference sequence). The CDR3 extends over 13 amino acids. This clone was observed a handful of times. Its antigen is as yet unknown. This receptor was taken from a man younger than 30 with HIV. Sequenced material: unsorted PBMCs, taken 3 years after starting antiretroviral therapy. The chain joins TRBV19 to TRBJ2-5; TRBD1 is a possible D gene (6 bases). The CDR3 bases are TGTGCCAGTAGGGACAGAGGGCAAGAGACCCAGTACTTC. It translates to CASRDRGQETQYF. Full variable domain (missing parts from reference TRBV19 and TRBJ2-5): DGGITQSPKYLFRKEGQNVTLSCEQNLNHDAMYWYRQDPGQGLRLIYYSQIVNDFQKGDIAEGYSVSREKKESFPLTVTSAQKNPTAFYLCASRDRGQETQYFGPGTRLLVL.